Shown below are 21 T cell receptor beta chains from a single sample sequenced in a study of OX40 agonist ivuxolimab in advanced cancers. TCRdb keeps only in-frame clones here, not all; method: immunoSEQ multiplex PCR. This table holds tens of thousands of clones, roughly 93% found once. The starting material was CD4+ or CD8+ T cells sorted from blood, obtained in a trial of the OX40 agonist ivuxolimab. The receptors originated from an adult with an advanced solid tumor such as melanoma, head and neck, liver or kidney cancer.

The chain links TRBV11-3 to TRBJ1-5; D is unclear. The CDR3 contains 15 residues. V lost 3 bases and J lost 6, with 15 bases in between. Germline values: CDR1 SGHNT, CDR2 YENEEA. Here the CDR3 reads CASSFGPKWGQPQHF. The CDR3 DNA follows: TGTGCCAGCAGCTTCGGACCCAAATGGGGTCAGCCCCAGCATTTT.

In DNA, the CDR3 is TGTGCCAGCAGCTTAGAGGTAGGACAGAACTACGAGCAGTACTTC. It translates to CASSLEVGQNYEQYF. The V gene is TRBV11-3, the J gene TRBJ2-7, with TRBD1 as a possible D gene (6 bases). The germline CDR1 and CDR2 sequences are SGHNT and YENEEA. V lost 0 bases, J lost 3 bases, and 12 bases lay in between. The CDR3 contains 15 residues.

The chain combines TRBV6-5 with TRBJ1-1; possibly TRBD1 for D (5 bases). The V gene lost 6 bases and the J gene lost 1 base, with 9 bases spanning the gap. CDR1 MNHEY and CDR2 SVGAGI come from the germline V gene. CDR3 size: 13 residues. The CDR3 here is CASRTGQNTEAFF. CDR3 DNA sequence: TGTGCCAGCAGGACGGGGCAGAACACTGAAGCTTTCTTT.

The chain couples TRBV9 to TRBJ1-2; D is uncertain. Trimming shortened V by 0 bases and J by 1 base, and 22 bases separated the two germline ends. The CDR3 spans 19 residues. Germline V gives CDR1 SGDLS, CDR2 YYNGEE. CDR3 nucleotide sequence: TGTGCCAGCAGCGTAGAGGTACTTAAAGGCTCGGAGCATAACTATGGCTACACCTTC. Encoded protein: CASSVEVLKGSEHNYGYTF.

The chain combines TRBV11-2 with TRBJ2-2; 13 nucleotides match TRBD2. This CDR3 has 16 amino acids. Germline V gene sequence: CDR1 SGHAT, CDR2 FQNNGV. The V gene end was trimmed by 4 bases and the J gene end by 4 bases; junction bases not matched to a gene: 3. The CDR3 region is CASSSTSGRGTGELFF. In DNA, the CDR3 is TGTGCCAGCAGCTCTACTAGCGGGAGGGGCACCGGGGAGCTGTTTTTT.

The V call is TRBV28, the J call TRBJ1-4; the D is unclear. Germline-derived CDR1 and CDR2 are MDHEN and SYDVKM. The germline V and J ends were trimmed by 5 bases and 4 bases, with 17 bases remaining between them. The CDR3 extends over 16 amino acids. CDR3 sequence: CASSGLYGRDNEKLFF. In DNA, the CDR3 is TGTGCCAGCAGTGGGTTATACGGGAGGGATAATGAAAAACTGTTTTTT.

The gene calls are TRBV4-1 and TRBJ2-1, with a tentative D call TRBD2 (5 bases). This CDR3 is 15 amino acids long. V was shortened by 0 bases and J by 2 bases, with 8 bases between the two germline ends. Germline V CDR1 and CDR2: MGHRA, YSYEKL. This CDR3 is CASSQELVTYNEQFF. CDR3 in DNA: TGCGCCAGCAGCCAAGAACTAGTCACCTACAATGAGCAGTTCTTC.

This chain links TRBV9 with TRBJ2-3; perhaps TRBD1 as D (5 bases). This CDR3 is built from 15 residues. CDR1 SGDLS and CDR2 YYNGEE come from the germline V gene. Trimming shortened V by 0 bases and J by 0 bases, and 8 bases separated the two germline ends. The CDR3 region has the DNA TGTGCCAGCAGCGTAGTGGACACTAGCACAGATACGCAGTATTTT. Its protein product is CASSVVDTSTDTQYF.

This clone was detected only once. The rearrangement joins TRBV9 to TRBJ1-2; 9 positions match TRBD1. The CDR3 totals 15 residues. V was pared by 3 bases and J by 0 bases, with 3 bases of the junction left unmatched. Germline V lookup: CDR1 SGDLS, CDR2 YYNGEE. CDR3 in amino acids: CASSDGTGTNYGYTF. The CDR3 coding sequence is TGTGCCAGCAGCGACGGGACAGGGACTAACTATGGCTACACCTTC.

This sequence joins TRBV19 and TRBJ2-1; 7 nucleotides align to TRBD1. Germline values: CDR1 LNHDA, CDR2 SQIVND (reference sequence). J was trimmed by 6 bases and V by 11 bases; bases with no gene match: 7. CDR3 length equals 12 residues. The CDR3 is CASQGVVNEQFF. The CDR3 coding sequence is TGTGCCTCCCAGGGGGTCGTCAATGAGCAGTTCTTC.

This chain connects TRBV9 to TRBJ1-4; TRBD1 matches 7 bases. CDR3 length: 15 residues. The germline gives CDR1 SGDLS, CDR2 YYNGEE. Germline trimming cut 3 bases from V and 5 bases from J; bases unmatched to any gene: 7. CDR3 sequence: CASSEWDSKNEKLFF. In DNA form, the CDR3 reads TGTGCCAGCAGCGAATGGGACAGTAAAAATGAAAAACTGTTTTTT.

The V and J genes are TRBV19 and TRBJ1-5; no firm D call. This CDR3 has 14 residues. The V end was cut by 7 bases, the J end by 4 bases, with 14 bases between. The germline gives CDR1 LNHDA, CDR2 SQIVND (reference sequence). The CDR3 DNA reads as TGTGCCAGTACCGAACTGCTGGGTAATCAGCCCCAGCATTTT. Protein: CASTELLGNQPQHF.

J is TRBJ2-5 and V is TRBV6-5, with no clear D. The V gene's germline CDR1 is MNHEY and CDR2 SVGAGI. This CDR3 contains 13 residues. Trimming shortened V by 3 bases and J by 5 bases, and 10 bases separated the two germline ends. The CDR3 region has the DNA TGTGCCAGCAGTTATAAAAGGCCGGAGACCCAGTACTTC. The encoded protein is CASSYKRPETQYF.

The chain recombines TRBV18 with TRBJ1-2; D uncertain. V dropped 5 bases and J dropped 6 bases, with 10 bases sitting between them. Germline CDR1 KGHSH, CDR2 LQKENI. The CDR3 is 12 amino acids. The CDR3: CASSIGENGYTF. The CDR3 coding sequence is TGTGCCAGCTCAATCGGGGAAAATGGCTACACCTTC.

J is TRBJ2-1 and V is TRBV2, with 9 positions matching TRBD2. Germline CDR1 SNHLY, CDR2 FYNNEI. The CDR3 length is 14 residues. J gave up 5 bases and V 5 bases, and 4 bases lay outside the gene matches. The CDR3 reads CASSRGRGDNEQFF. CDR3 DNA sequence: TGTGCCAGCAGTCGCGGGAGGGGTGACAATGAGCAGTTCTTC. Drawing the rest from reference TRBV2 and TRBJ2-1, the complete variable domain is EPEVTQTPSHQVTQMGQEVILRCVPISNHLYFYWYRQILGQKVEFLVSFYNNEISEKSEIFDDQFSVERPDGSNFTLKIRSTKLEDSAMYFCASSRGRGDNEQFFGPGTRLTVL.

V is TRBV4-1 and J is TRBJ2-5, with 14 bases matching TRBD2. The length of the CDR3 is 17 residues. Germline CDR1 is MGHRA and CDR2 is YSYEKL. Germline trimming cut 2 bases from V and 5 bases from J; bases unmatched to any gene: 7. The CDR3 bases are TGCGCCAGCAGCCAACCCTTGGGACTAGCGGGAGCGGAGACCCAGTACTTC. Residues: CASSQPLGLAGAETQYF.

The gene calls are TRBV27 and TRBJ2-1; 7 bases are a match to TRBD2. Germline assignment: CDR1 MNHEY and CDR2 SMNVEV (reference sequence). The CDR3 is made up of 13 amino acids. J lost 4 bases, V lost 5 bases, and 2 bases had no gene match. The CDR3 spells CASSLGLYNEQFF. The CDR3 DNA reads as TGTGCCAGCAGTCTGGGACTATACAATGAGCAGTTCTTC.

The J gene is TRBJ1-1, the V gene TRBV27, with D unclear. Trimming took 3 bases from V and 5 from J, leaving 10 bases between them. Germline V lookup: CDR1 MNHEY, CDR2 SMNVEV (reference sequence). The CDR3 is 13 residues long. CDR3 in DNA: TGTGCCAGCAGTTTCGCCGCGCGAACTGAAGCTTTCTTT. Protein: CASSFAARTEAFF.

The rearrangement uses TRBV28 and TRBJ2-3, with 9 bases fitting TRBD1. V lost 7 bases and J lost 1; bases outside the gene matches: 15. The germline V gene encodes CDR1 MDHEN and CDR2 SYDVKM. This CDR3 spans 18 amino acids. CDR3 DNA: TGTGCCAGCACCCCGGGACAGGGTAGAAGGAAAGGCACAGATACGCAGTATTTT. Translated: CASTPGQGRRKGTDTQYF.

J is TRBJ2-1 and V is TRBV11-2; no reliable D call. Looked up from germline, CDR1 is SGHAT and CDR2 is FQNNGV. This CDR3 spans 12 amino acids. V lost 3 bases and J lost 5, with 5 bases in between. DNA of the CDR3: TGTGCCAGCAGCTTCAGACACAATGAGCAGTTCTTC. It is translated as CASSFRHNEQFF.

This chain links TRBV5-1 with TRBJ1-2; 10 positions match TRBD1. The CDR3 has 17 residues. Germline values: CDR1 SGHRS, CDR2 YFSETQ. The V gene end was trimmed by 1 base and the J gene end by 3 bases; junction bases not matched to a gene: 9. The CDR3 reads CASSLSGTGDRDYGYTF. In nucleotides, the CDR3 is TGCGCCAGCAGCTTGTCCGGGACAGGGGATAGAGACTATGGCTACACCTTC. The full variable domain, completed using reference TRBV5-1 and TRBJ1-2, is KAGVTQTPRYLIKTRGQQVTLSCSPISGHRSVSWYQQTPGQGLQFLFEYFSETQRNKGNFPGRFSGRQFSNSRSEMNVSTLELGDSALYLCASSLSGTGDRDYGYTFGSGTRLTVV.